These 30 T cell receptor beta chains were sequenced from one sample in a study of blood T cells in healthy people across ages. For the second PCR, which ran for about 7 to 11 cycles, a sample-barcoded 5' primer and a J-beta primer mix were used. TCRdb reprocessed the 5' RACE reads via MiXCR and lists one record per CDR3 protein. The sample has under 1,000,000 distinct CDR3 sequences; around 50% are singletons. Sequenced material: blood. The receptors originated from an elderly man in good health.

This clonotype was counted between two and nine times. The genes are TRBV10-3 and TRBJ2-5; D gene unclear. Deletions cut 5 bases from V and 5 bases from J, with 6 bases between. The CDR3 contains 11 residues. Germline V gives CDR1 ENHRY, CDR2 SYGVKD. CDR3 nucleotide sequence: TGTGCCATCAGTTTACGGGAGACCCAGTACTTC. The encoded protein is CAISLRETQYF.

In this sample, this clonotype turned up a few times. The V call is TRBV12-3 or TRBV12-4, the J call TRBJ2-7; D is perhaps TRBD1 (5 bases). This CDR3 is 14 amino acids long. V lost 3 bases and J 3 bases, leaving 12 bases between the germline ends. The CDR3 sequence is CASSFWQGNYEQYF. The DNA of the CDR3 is TGTGCCAGCAGTTTTTGGCAGGGTAACTACGAGCAGTACTTC.

V and J are TRBV20-1 and TRBJ2-7; D possibly uses TRBD1 or TRBD2 (5 bases each). V gave up 5 bases and J gave up 0 bases, with 14 bases separating them. The length of the CDR3 is 14 residues. Germline CDR1 reads DFQATT; CDR2 reads SNEGSKA (reference sequence). CDR3 loop: CSARPGGGSYEQYF. CDR3 nucleotide sequence: TGCAGTGCTCGACCTGGTGGGGGCTCCTACGAGCAGTACTTC.

V is TRBV5-1 and J is TRBJ1-2; D is unclear. The CDR3 loop spans 13 amino acids. Germline CDR1 is SGHRS and CDR2 is YFSETQ. V was cut by 4 bases and J by 3 bases, with 10 bases left in between. In nucleotides, the CDR3 is TGCGCCAGCAGCCTCAGAACGGACTATGGCTACACCTTC. This encodes CASSLRTDYGYTF. Based on the CDR3 plus reference TRBV5-1 and TRBJ1-2, the full variable domain is KAGVTQTPRYLIKTRGQQVTLSCSPISGHRSVSWYQQTPGQGLQFLFEYFSETQRNKGNFPGRFSGRQFSNSRSEMNVSTLELGDSALYLCASSLRTDYGYTFGSGTRLTVV.

This chain uses TRBV12-3 or TRBV12-4 with TRBJ2-2; D is perhaps TRBD2 (7 bases). V lost 7 bases, J lost 4 bases, and 19 bases lay in between. The CDR3 totals 16 residues. CDR3 sequence: CASKSLAGATTGELFF. Written as DNA, the CDR3 is TGTGCCAGCAAATCCTTGGCGGGGGCAACCACCGGGGAGCTGTTTTTT.

This clonotype was seen ten or more times. The V gene is TRBV20-1, the J gene TRBJ2-1; 13 bases map to TRBD2. Germline V CDR1 and CDR2: DFQATT, SNEGSKA (reference sequence). J was trimmed by 8 bases and V by 7 bases; bases with no gene match: 8. The CDR3 is made up of 14 amino acids. CDR3 loop: CSVLGLAGTDEQFF. The CDR3 bases are TGCAGTGTACTGGGACTAGCGGGAACGGATGAGCAGTTCTTC.

This clonotype was counted between two and nine times. The chain recombines TRBV5-5 with TRBJ2-1; 7 nucleotides line up with TRBD2. This CDR3 is 17 amino acids long. CDR1 and CDR2 (germline): SGHKS, YYEKEE (reference sequence). V shed 4 bases, J shed 9 bases, and the junction held 19 bases outside the gene matches. The CDR3 DNA is TGTGCCAGCAGCCCCCAGGGAGGTGGGAGGGCCTTCGGTGAGCAGTTCTTC. Protein product: CASSPQGGGRAFGEQFF.

The chain has TRBV20-1 and TRBJ2-3; the D is unclear. The ends were cut back, 3 bases at V and 6 bases at J, with 7 bases in the middle. Germline V gene data show CDR1 as DFQATT and CDR2 as SNEGSKA (reference sequence). The CDR3 spans 11 residues. For the CDR3, the DNA is TGCAGTGCTAGCTATGGGGATACGCAGTATTTT. Translating it yields CSASYGDTQYF.

A note on this clonotype: Being one base from a much bigger clone, this may be a read error. The chain couples TRBV20-1 to TRBJ2-5; 11 positions agree with TRBD2. CDR1 DFQATT and CDR2 SNEGSKA come from the germline V gene (reference sequence). Unmatched junction bases numbered 16, after V lost 5 bases and J lost 11 bases. This CDR3 region has 15 residues. The CDR3, as DNA: TGCAGTGCTTTAGCGGGAGGGCAGAAGGGAAATGAGCAGTACTTC. It codes for CSALAGGQKGNEQYF.

The V and J genes are TRBV5-4 and TRBJ2-5; D is ambiguous. The CDR3 extends over 15 amino acids. Trimming shortened V by 3 bases and J by 5 bases, and 17 bases separated the two germline ends. Germline-derived CDR1 and CDR2 are SGHNT and YYREEE (reference sequence). As DNA, the CDR3 is TGTGCCAGCAGCTCGGGCCTCCCCCTTGGGGAGACCCAGTACTTC. Its translation: CASSSGLPLGETQYF.

This clonotype has more than one count but fewer than ten. The V call is TRBV4-3, the J call TRBJ1-6, with 7 bases aligning to TRBD1. The V gene's germline CDR1 is LGHNA and CDR2 YSLEER. The junction had 5 bases not matched to a gene; V was cut back by 4 bases and J by 5 bases. The CDR3 spans 15 residues. The CDR3 region has the DNA TGCGCCAGCAGCCGAGGGGGCACTGATAATTCACCCCTCCACTTT. Encoded protein: CASSRGGTDNSPLHF.

The rearrangement links TRBV2 to TRBJ2-7; 10 bases match TRBD2. The CDR3 has 16 residues. The junction had 9 bases not matched to a gene; V was cut back by 7 bases and J by 0 bases. CDR1 and CDR2 from the germline V gene are SNHLY and FYNNEI. CDR3 in amino acids: CASTSSGGHRSYEQYF. The CDR3 DNA reads as TGTGCCAGCACCTCTAGCGGGGGCCACCGCTCCTACGAGCAGTACTTC.

The rearrangement links TRBV24-1 to TRBJ2-2; 8 nucleotides align to TRBD1. V dropped 5 bases and J dropped 8; count of bases not matched to a gene: 6. Germline V gives CDR1 KGHDR, CDR2 SFDVKD. There are 14 residues in the CDR3. The chain's CDR3 is CATSVQTGAGELFF. For the CDR3, the DNA is TGTGCCACCAGTGTCCAGACAGGGGCAGGGGAGCTGTTTTTT.

The CDR3 loop reads CASSLQGSKPQHF. As DNA, the CDR3 is TGTGCCAGCAGTTTGCAGGGCAGTAAGCCCCAGCATTTT. The chain has TRBV25-1 and TRBJ1-5; tentatively, D is TRBD1 (5 bases). The CDR3 spans 13 residues. Germline loops: CDR1 MGHDK, CDR2 SYGVNS. Trimming removed 5 bases from V and 8 bases from J, with 13 bases in between. The full variable domain, with the rest looked up from reference TRBV25-1 and TRBJ1-5, is EADIYQTPRYLVIGTGKKITLECSQTMGHDKMYWYQQDPGMELHLIHYSYGVNSTEKGDLSSESTVSRIRTEHFPLTLESARPSHTSQYLCASSLQGSKPQHFGDGTRLSIL.

The chain has TRBV12-3 or TRBV12-4 and TRBJ2-3, with TRBD2 matching over 8 bases. Trimming removed 3 bases from V and 4 bases from J; junction bases left unmatched: 12. The CDR3 totals 17 residues. CDR3 region: CASSFLVVAGLADTQYF. The DNA of the CDR3 is TGTGCCAGCAGTTTTCTTGTGGTAGCGGGACTGGCAGATACGCAGTATTTT.

The chain employs TRBV3-1 and TRBJ2-2, with D uncertain. Germline V gene sequence: CDR1 LGHDT, CDR2 YNNKEL (reference sequence). The CDR3 is made up of 17 amino acids. The ends were cut back, 1 base at V and 0 bases at J, with 12 bases in the middle. The CDR3 DNA follows: TGTGCCAGCAGCCAAGTTCAGCGAACCACGAACACCGGGGAGCTGTTTTTT. This gives the protein CASSQVQRTTNTGELFF.

Of note for this clonotype: Just one base apart from a much larger clone, this may be a read error. The chain recombines TRBV6-5 with TRBJ2-7, with 9 bases lining up with TRBD2. Germline V gene data show CDR1 as MNHEY and CDR2 as SVGAGI. V was pared by 7 bases and J by 9 bases, with 16 bases of the junction left unmatched. This CDR3 comprises 15 residues. CDR3 sequence reads: CASTPSLAGGPGQYF. Written as DNA, the CDR3 is TGTGCCAGCACACCGAGCTTGGCGGGAGGGCCGGGGCAGTACTTC.

This clonotype has only a few counts. The V and J genes are TRBV20-1 and TRBJ2-3, with D perhaps TRBD2 (5 bases). The CDR3 contains 13 residues. With 8 bases removed from V and 6 bases from J, the gap between germline ends came to 18 bases. CDR1 is DFQATT, CDR2 SNEGSKA, per germline (reference sequence). The CDR3 is CSSLGGRGDTQYF. The DNA of the CDR3 is TGCAGTTCCCTAGGTGGGAGAGGTGATACGCAGTATTTT.

This clonotype came up many times. This chain uses TRBV7-2 with TRBJ2-1; D ambiguous. The CDR3 length is 13 residues. Trimming took off 2 bases at V and 8 bases at J, with 10 bases between the two ends. Looked up from germline, CDR1 is SGHTA and CDR2 is FQGNSA. CDR3 sequence: CASSLPPRDEQFF. The CDR3 DNA follows: TGTGCCAGCAGCTTACCCCCTAGGGATGAGCAGTTCTTC.

The chain is built from TRBV7-8 and TRBJ2-5; D is unresolved. This CDR3 region has 14 residues. CDR1 and CDR2 (germline): SGHVS, FQNEAQ. The V end was cut by 1 base, the J end by 4 bases, with 10 bases between. The CDR3 is CASSLGTVVETQYF. Written as DNA, the CDR3 is TGTGCCAGCAGCTTAGGAACAGTGGTAGAGACCCAGTACTTC.

The J gene is TRBJ2-5, the V gene TRBV28, with 8 bases lining up with TRBD2. Germline CDR1 and CDR2: MDHEN and SYDVKM. The trim removed 4 bases at V and 5 bases at J, leaving 9 bases unmatched. The CDR3 has 15 residues. DNA of the CDR3: TGTGCCAGCAGTTCAGGAGCGGGAGTCGTGGAGACCCAGTACTTC. Amino acid sequence: CASSSGAGVVETQYF.

V gene TRBV24-1 combines with J gene TRBJ2-1; D gene uncertain. This CDR3 contains 13 residues. The germline V gene has CDR1 KGHDR and CDR2 SFDVKD. V shed 4 bases and J shed 3 bases, with 6 bases lying between them. The CDR3 is CATSDLNYNEQFF. The CDR3 DNA sequence: TGTGCCACCAGTGACCTCAACTACAATGAGCAGTTCTTC.

This clonotype was seen a few times. The germline gene is not matched at one end of the junction; a read error may be the cause. The V gene is TRBV6-2 or TRBV6-3, the J gene TRBJ2-7, with D hard to call. Germline-derived CDR1 and CDR2 are MNHEY and SVGEGT. The CDR3 length is 10 residues. CDR3 loop: CATSSYEQYF. CDR3 nucleotide sequence: TGCGCAACGAGCTCCTACGAGCAGTACTTC.

This clonotype was recorded only once. V usage is TRBV20-1 and J usage is TRBJ2-1, with no clear D. The J call is in doubt because the DNA end fits TRBJ2-7 better. Germline V gene data show CDR1 as DFQATT and CDR2 as SNEGSKA (reference sequence). The CDR3 runs 13 residues. Written as DNA, the CDR3 is TGCAGTGCTATCCGTCGGCCGTCCTACGAGCAGTACTTC. This translates into CSAIRRPSYEQYF.

V usage is TRBV5-6 and J usage is TRBJ1-2; D unresolved. This CDR3 has 15 residues. With 4 bases removed from V and 7 bases from J, the gap between germline ends came to 20 bases. The V gene's germline CDR1 is SGHDT and CDR2 YYEEEE. This CDR3 reads CASSPEARLNPGYTF. The DNA of the CDR3 is TGTGCCAGCAGCCCGGAGGCGCGTCTGAACCCTGGCTACACCTTC.

The genes are TRBV5-1 and TRBJ2-7; D tentatively fits TRBD1 or TRBD2 (7 bases each). Germline V gives CDR1 SGHRS, CDR2 YFSETQ. The CDR3 spans 15 residues. V lost 4 bases to trimming and J lost 0 bases, with 14 bases between them. The CDR3 coding sequence is TGCGCCAGCAGCGTCAGGGGGGGACACTCCTACGAGCAGTACTTC. It is translated as CASSVRGGHSYEQYF.

This clonotype showed up just a few times. J is TRBJ1-5 and V is TRBV28, with a possible D match to TRBD1 (6 bases). Per the germline V gene, CDR1 is MDHEN and CDR2 is SYDVKM. The CDR3 spans 16 residues. Trimming pared 8 bases from V and 2 bases from J, leaving 19 bases between. CDR3 nucleotides: TGTGCCAGCGGACCGAAGGGGGGATACGGCAATCAGCCCCAGCATTTT. It specifies CASGPKGGYGNQPQHF.

The chain couples TRBV5-1 to TRBJ1-6, with D possibly TRBD1 on 5 matching bases. Germline V gene sequence: CDR1 SGHRS, CDR2 YFSETQ. V was cut by 5 bases and J by 6 bases, with 21 bases left in between. CDR3 size: 17 residues. The chain's CDR3 is CASRTGGALRPNSPLHF. The CDR3 coding sequence is TGCGCCAGCAGGACCGGCGGGGCACTCAGACCTAATTCACCCCTCCACTTT.

This clonotype was seen only a few times. The CDR3 is CASRDPSTDTQYF. CDR3 bases: TGCGCCAGCCGGGACCCTAGCACAGATACGCAGTATTTT. The chain has TRBV5-1 and TRBJ2-3; D may be TRBD1 or TRBD2 (5 bases each). CDR3 length equals 13 residues. Germline CDR1 reads SGHRS; CDR2 reads YFSETQ. V was cut by 7 bases and J by 0 bases, with 9 bases left in between. Variable domain in full (rest from reference TRBV5-1 and TRBJ2-3): KAGVTQTPRYLIKTRGQQVTLSCSPISGHRSVSWYQQTPGQGLQFLFEYFSETQRNKGNFPGRFSGRQFSNSRSEMNVSTLELGDSALYLCASRDPSTDTQYFGPGTRLTVL.

The V gene is TRBV7-2, the J gene TRBJ2-3; no definite D call. Trimming took off 5 bases at V and 4 bases at J, with 13 bases between the two ends. Germline CDR1 SGHTA, CDR2 FQGNSA. The CDR3 is 14 residues long. In nucleotides, the CDR3 is TGTGCCAGCAGCCCCAATACGTTCCCAGATACGCAGTATTTT. Translating it yields CASSPNTFPDTQYF.